The 10 T cell receptor beta chains below come from one sample, sequenced in a study of regulatory T cells in long-lasting Graves disease. Through Arm-PCR of CDR3 regions and iRepertoire HTBI primers, TCR beta libraries were built. TCRdb called the multiplex PCR reads again in MiXCR, with one record for every CDR3 protein. The table includes roughly 380,000 distinct CDR3 sequences, roughly 16% detected once. Specified time point: newly diagnosed GD, antithyroid drugs for less than 3 months. From RNA extracted from PBMCs, the TCR library was made. Specimen: peripheral blood mononuclear cells (PBMCs), collected at new diagnosis, from a patient treated with antithyroid drugs. The receptors stem from a female donor with Graves disease.

This clonotype has just a few counts. This chain joins TRBV20-1 and TRBJ2-3, with 8 bases lining up with TRBD1. Germline CDR1 reads DFQATT; CDR2 reads SNEGSKA (reference sequence). V was pared by 5 bases and J by 4 bases, with 5 bases of the junction left unmatched. The CDR3 has 13 amino acids. The CDR3 region has the DNA TGCAGTGCTGGACAGGGTGACGCAGATACGCAGTATTTT. As protein: CSAGQGDADTQYF.

The rearrangement joins TRBV18 to TRBJ2-7; the D gene is possibly TRBD1 (6 bases). V lost 1 base and J 3 bases, leaving 16 bases between the germline ends. CDR3 length: 16 residues. CDR1 and CDR2 from the germline V gene are KGHSH and LQKENI. CDR3 region: CASSPRGKGGFYEQYF. The CDR3 nucleotides are TGTGCCAGCTCACCACGAGGCAAAGGGGGTTTCTACGAGCAGTACTTC.

This clonotype was seen many times. The V call is TRBV12-3 or TRBV12-4, the J call TRBJ1-2, with D possibly TRBD1 on 6 matching bases. There are 13 residues in the CDR3. With 6 bases removed from V and 4 bases from J, the gap between germline ends came to 12 bases. CDR3 loop: CASRSQGSYGYTF. CDR3 DNA sequence: TGTGCCAGCAGATCACAGGGTAGCTATGGCTACACCTTC.

This clonotype has a count of ten or more. The chain links TRBV27 to TRBJ2-7, with D perhaps matching TRBD1 (5 bases). The CDR3 loop spans 14 amino acids. The germline gives CDR1 MNHEY, CDR2 SMNVEV (reference sequence). The V end lost 5 bases, the J end lost 0 bases, and 11 bases lay between the germline ends. DNA of the CDR3: TGTGCCAGCAGTCCAGGGTACCCCTCCTACGAGCAGTACTTC. Amino acids: CASSPGYPSYEQYF.

The sample holds many counts of this clonotype. This chain connects TRBV28 to TRBJ1-3; D is possibly TRBD1 (5 bases). CDR1 MDHEN and CDR2 SYDVKM come from the germline V gene. This CDR3 is built from 15 residues. Trimming pared 5 bases from V and 0 bases from J, leaving 11 bases between. The CDR3 DNA sequence: TGTGCCAGCAGTCCCAGGGTTCTCTCTGGAAACACCATATATTTT. This encodes CASSPRVLSGNTIYF.

The sample holds many counts of this clonotype. V and J are TRBV27 and TRBJ2-7; 8 nucleotides align to TRBD1. CDR3 size: 14 residues. With 6 bases clipped from V and 5 bases from J, the junction kept 9 bases outside the gene matches. In germline, CDR1 is MNHEY, CDR2 SMNVEV (reference sequence). The CDR3 DNA reads TGTGCCAGCAGGTCGGACAGGGTCATACACGAGCAGTACTTC. Its translation: CASRSDRVIHEQYF.

J is TRBJ2-1 and V is TRBV20-1; the match to TRBD2 covers 13 bases. The CDR3 contains 16 residues. Germline-derived CDR1 and CDR2 are DFQATT and SNEGSKA (reference sequence). The V gene end was trimmed by 2 bases and the J gene end by 5 bases; junction bases not matched to a gene: 6. In DNA, the CDR3 is TGCAGTGCTAGATGGACTAGCGGGAGCCCCCACAATGAGCAGTTCTTC. It encodes CSARWTSGSPHNEQFF.

This clonotype was seen a few times. The chain links TRBV4-3 to TRBJ2-7, with unresolved D. The CDR3 length is 13 residues. The germline CDR1 and CDR2 sequences are LGHNA and YSLEER. V was pared by 1 base and J by 1 base, with 5 bases between. The DNA of the CDR3 is TGCGCCAGCAGCCAAGGTGCGTCCTACGAGCAGTACTTC. Residues: CASSQGASYEQYF.

This clonotype was seen many times. The V call is TRBV12-3 or TRBV12-4, the J call TRBJ1-6; D not resolved. Trimming pared 6 bases from V and 5 bases from J, leaving 8 bases between. There are 13 residues in the CDR3. This CDR3 reads CASRPNHNSPLHF. The DNA of the CDR3 is TGTGCCAGCAGACCCAACCATAATTCACCCCTCCACTTT.

There are many counts of this clonotype. The CDR3 loop is CAWLGDSPTSDSPLHF. The CDR3 nucleotides read TGTGCCTGGCTCGGCGACAGTCCCACTTCGGATTCACCCCTCCACTTT. The chain recombines TRBV30 with TRBJ1-6; the D gene is possibly TRBD1 (5 bases). V lost 5 bases to trimming and J lost 8 bases, with 22 bases between them. The CDR3 has 16 residues. Germline V CDR1 and CDR2: GTSNPN, SVGIG (reference sequence). Based on the CDR3 plus reference TRBV30 and TRBJ1-6, the full variable domain is SQTIHQWPATLVQPVGSPLSLECTVEGTSNPNLYWYRQAAGRGLQLLFYSVGIGQISSEVPQNLSASRPQDRQFILSSKKLLLSDSGFYLCAWLGDSPTSDSPLHFGNGTRLTVT.